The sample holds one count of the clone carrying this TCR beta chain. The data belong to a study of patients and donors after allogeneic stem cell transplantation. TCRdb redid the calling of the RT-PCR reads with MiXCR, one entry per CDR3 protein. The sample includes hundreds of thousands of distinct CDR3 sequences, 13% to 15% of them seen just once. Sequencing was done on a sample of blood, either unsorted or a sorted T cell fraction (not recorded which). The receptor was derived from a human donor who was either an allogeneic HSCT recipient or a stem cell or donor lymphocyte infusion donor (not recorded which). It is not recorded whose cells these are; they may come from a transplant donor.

The CDR3 DNA follows: TGCGCCAGCACCCAAGGGAATCTCCCCACAGATACGCAGTATTTT. It codes for CASTQGNLPTDTQYF. The chain combines TRBV5-1 with TRBJ2-3; D ambiguous. V dropped 6 bases and J dropped 2 bases, with 16 bases sitting between them. The germline gives CDR1 SGHRS, CDR2 YFSETQ. CDR3 size: 15 residues.